Listed below are T cell receptor beta chains from one sample, sequenced in a study of identifying expanded T cells in peripheral blood. Profiled with immunoSEQ multiplex PCR; TCRdb holds only in-frame clones, not every one. The sample lists about 97,000 clones, approximately 89% occurring once. The sequenced sample consisted of blood. Receptors were obtained from a person aged 18 to 70 in good health. CDR3s include the opening cysteine and the closing phenylalanine or tryptophan. D genes are given only for firm matches. Not all rows give a size; the values are once, few, many and, for expanded clones, a class.

j_call: TRBJ2-7; clone_size: .; d_call: .; v_call: TRBV9; cdr3_aa: CASSRDSYEQYF; cdr3_nt: TGTGCCAGCAGCAGGGACTCCTACGAGCAGTACTTC
j_call: TRBJ2-7; clone_size: .; d_call: .; v_call: TRBV27; cdr3_aa: CASSMESAGARHEQYF; cdr3_nt: TGTGCCAGCAGTATGGAATCGGCAGGGGCCAGGCACGAGCAGTACTTC
j_call: TRBJ2-5; clone_size: .; d_call: .; v_call: TRBV6-5; cdr3_aa: CASSYSGSKETQYF; cdr3_nt: TGTGCCAGCAGTTACTCGGGCAGTAAGGAGACCCAGTACTTC
j_call: TRBJ2-3; clone_size: .; d_call: .; v_call: TRBV28; cdr3_aa: CASSRRLSDTQYF; cdr3_nt: TGTGCCAGCAGCCGGAGACTCTCAGATACGCAGTATTTT
j_call: TRBJ1-5; clone_size: .; d_call: .; v_call: TRBV18; cdr3_aa: CASSTRGQGQPQHF; cdr3_nt: TGTGCCAGCTCCACAAGGGGCCAAGGTCAGCCCCAGCATTTT
j_call: TRBJ2-1; clone_size: few; d_call: .; v_call: TRBV14; cdr3_aa: CASSRSYNEQFF; cdr3_nt: TGTGCCAGCAGTAGGTCTTACAATGAGCAGTTCTTC
j_call: TRBJ2-1; clone_size: .; d_call: TRBD2; v_call: TRBV7-3; cdr3_aa: CASSPRGGLTLHEQFF; cdr3_nt: TGTGCCAGCAGCCCACGGGGAGGGCTAACTCTCCATGAGCAGTTCTTC
j_call: TRBJ2-5; clone_size: .; d_call: .; v_call: TRBV18; cdr3_aa: CASSPSATGGRVETQYF; cdr3_nt: TGTGCCAGCTCACCGAGTGCTACGGGGGGCCGGGTTGAGACCCAGTACTTC
j_call: TRBJ2-3; clone_size: .; d_call: .; v_call: TRBV28; cdr3_aa: CASFGAGPSTDTQYF; cdr3_nt: TGTGCCAGCTTCGGCGCGGGACCTAGCACAGATACGCAGTATTTT
j_call: TRBJ2-1; clone_size: .; d_call: .; v_call: TRBV29-1; cdr3_aa: CSVEWEENEQFF; cdr3_nt: TGCAGCGTTGAGTGGGAAGAAAATGAGCAGTTCTTC
j_call: TRBJ1-3; clone_size: .; d_call: .; v_call: TRBV19; cdr3_aa: CATIGPPGRNTIYF; cdr3_nt: TGTGCCACTATAGGCCCCCCGGGAAGAAACACCATATATTTT
j_call: TRBJ1-2; clone_size: once; d_call: .; v_call: TRBV5-1; cdr3_aa: CASSLQNYGYTF; cdr3_nt: TGCGCCAGCAGCCTTCAGAACTATGGCTACACCTTC
j_call: TRBJ2-2; clone_size: once; d_call: TRBD1; v_call: TRBV30; cdr3_aa: CAWTPIETGGTGELFF; cdr3_nt: TGTGCCTGGACCCCCATCGAGACAGGGGGCACCGGGGAGCTGTTTTTT
j_call: TRBJ1-3; clone_size: .; d_call: .; v_call: TRBV9; cdr3_aa: CASSGGVVSGNTIYF; cdr3_nt: TGTGCCAGCAGCGGCGGGGTGGTTTCTGGAAACACCATATATTTT
j_call: TRBJ2-1; clone_size: .; d_call: TRBD2; v_call: TRBV5-1; cdr3_aa: CASSLANTASGSNEQFF; cdr3_nt: TGCGCCAGCAGCTTGGCCAATACGGCTAGCGGGAGCAATGAGCAGTTCTTC
j_call: TRBJ2-1; clone_size: .; d_call: .; v_call: TRBV5-1; cdr3_aa: CASSFERNEQFF; cdr3_nt: TGCGCCAGCAGCTTTGAGAGGAATGAGCAGTTCTTC
j_call: TRBJ1-1; clone_size: .; d_call: .; v_call: TRBV2; cdr3_aa: CASSITGYTEAFF; cdr3_nt: TGTGCCAGCAGTATAACAGGGTACACTGAAGCTTTCTTT
j_call: TRBJ2-2; clone_size: .; d_call: .; v_call: TRBV5-1; cdr3_aa: CASSLVTARGGELFF; cdr3_nt: TGCGCCAGCAGCTTGGTGACAGCTCGGGGCGGGGAGCTGTTTTTT
j_call: TRBJ2-1; clone_size: .; d_call: .; v_call: TRBV2; cdr3_aa: CASKAYNEQFF; cdr3_nt: TGTGCCAGCAAGGCCTACAATGAGCAGTTCTTC
j_call: TRBJ1-2; clone_size: .; d_call: .; v_call: TRBV5-5; cdr3_aa: CASSLSAGAGYGYTF; cdr3_nt: TGTGCCAGCAGCTTGTCGGCAGGGGCGGGCTATGGCTACACCTTC
j_call: TRBJ2-7; clone_size: .; d_call: .; v_call: TRBV19; cdr3_aa: CASSPRTTRSYEQYF; cdr3_nt: TGTGCCAGTAGTCCAAGGACAACGAGGAGCTACGAGCAGTACTTC
j_call: TRBJ2-1; clone_size: once; d_call: .; v_call: TRBV6-6; cdr3_aa: CASSLGPYNEQFF; cdr3_nt: TGTGCCAGCAGTTTGGGGCCGTACAATGAGCAGTTCTTC
j_call: TRBJ1-1; clone_size: .; d_call: .; v_call: TRBV19; cdr3_aa: CASSIEAGSTEAFF; cdr3_nt: TGTGCCAGTAGTATTGAAGCGGGAAGCACTGAAGCTTTCTTT
j_call: TRBJ2-5; clone_size: .; d_call: .; v_call: TRBV20-1; cdr3_aa: CSAREGWTQYF; cdr3_nt: TGCAGTGCTAGAGAGGGTTGGACCCAGTACTTC
j_call: TRBJ2-7; clone_size: .; d_call: .; v_call: TRBV7-2; cdr3_aa: CASSRGLATSYEQYF; cdr3_nt: TGTGCCAGCAGCCGCGGGCTAGCTACATCCTACGAGCAGTACTTC
j_call: TRBJ2-5; clone_size: once; d_call: TRBD1; v_call: TRBV14; cdr3_aa: CASSDGQGQETQYF; cdr3_nt: TGTGCCAGCAGTGACGGACAGGGCCAGGAGACCCAGTACTTC
j_call: TRBJ2-7; clone_size: .; d_call: TRBD1; v_call: TRBV30; cdr3_aa: CAWGTEAYEQYF; cdr3_nt: TGTGCCTGGGGGACAGAAGCCTACGAGCAGTACTTC
j_call: TRBJ2-7; clone_size: .; d_call: TRBD2; v_call: TRBV9; cdr3_aa: CASSVESGSWYEQYF; cdr3_nt: TGTGCCAGCAGCGTAGAGAGCGGGAGCTGGTACGAGCAGTACTTC
j_call: TRBJ2-2; clone_size: .; d_call: .; v_call: TRBV9; cdr3_aa: CASSVATRGTGELFF; cdr3_nt: TGTGCCAGCAGCGTAGCGACCAGGGGCACCGGGGAGCTGTTTTTT
j_call: TRBJ2-4; clone_size: .; d_call: .; v_call: TRBV7-3; cdr3_aa: CASSLYPGRGKNIQYF; cdr3_nt: TGTGCCAGCAGCTTATATCCGGGGCGTGGCAAAAACATTCAGTACTTC
j_call: TRBJ1-1; clone_size: .; d_call: .; v_call: TRBV30; cdr3_aa: CAWSVPGLVNTEAFF; cdr3_nt: TGTGCCTGGAGCGTTCCGGGACTCGTGAACACTGAAGCTTTCTTT
j_call: TRBJ2-3; clone_size: .; d_call: .; v_call: TRBV2; cdr3_aa: CASSQDSTDTQYF; cdr3_nt: TGTGCCAGCAGTCAAGACAGCACAGATACGCAGTATTTT
j_call: TRBJ1-2; clone_size: .; d_call: .; v_call: TRBV10-3; cdr3_aa: CAISERGGSPHYGYTF; cdr3_nt: TGTGCCATCAGTGAGCGGGGGGGCAGCCCCCACTATGGCTACACCTTC
j_call: TRBJ2-1; clone_size: .; d_call: .; v_call: TRBV7-6; cdr3_aa: CASSSPSSADEQFF; cdr3_nt: TGTGCCAGCAGCTCCCCCTCTTCCGCAGATGAGCAGTTCTTC
j_call: TRBJ1-3; clone_size: .; d_call: .; v_call: TRBV6-6; cdr3_aa: CASSRNTRGNTIYF; cdr3_nt: TGTGCCAGCAGCAGAAACACCCGCGGAAACACCATATATTTT
j_call: TRBJ2-7; clone_size: .; d_call: .; v_call: TRBV6-1; cdr3_aa: CASEGQRHSYEQYF; cdr3_nt: TGTGCCTCCGAGGGTCAGAGACATTCTTACGAGCAGTACTTC
j_call: TRBJ1-4; clone_size: .; d_call: .; v_call: TRBV19; cdr3_aa: CASSMAREKLFF; cdr3_nt: TGTGCCAGTAGTATGGCGCGGGAAAAACTGTTTTTT
j_call: TRBJ1-2; clone_size: once; d_call: TRBD1; v_call: TRBV6-6; cdr3_aa: CASNDRGTEGYTF; cdr3_nt: TGTGCCAGCAACGACAGGGGAACGGAAGGCTACACCTTC
j_call: TRBJ2-3; clone_size: .; d_call: .; v_call: TRBV28; cdr3_aa: CASEGGGGTDTQYF; cdr3_nt: TGTGCCAGCGAAGGGGGAGGCGGCACAGATACGCAGTATTTT
j_call: TRBJ2-7; clone_size: .; d_call: .; v_call: TRBV14; cdr3_aa: CASSQLGDSYEQYF; cdr3_nt: TGTGCCAGCAGCCAGCTAGGTGACAGCTACGAGCAGTACTTC
j_call: TRBJ1-2; clone_size: .; d_call: .; v_call: TRBV2; cdr3_aa: CASTNRRMSYGYTF; cdr3_nt: TGTGCCAGCACTAACAGGAGAATGTCCTATGGCTACACCTTC
j_call: TRBJ1-1; clone_size: .; d_call: TRBD1; v_call: TRBV7-2; cdr3_aa: CASSPRTGEAFF; cdr3_nt: TGTGCCAGCAGCCCCCGGACAGGTGAAGCTTTCTTT
j_call: TRBJ2-2; clone_size: .; d_call: .; v_call: TRBV7-3; cdr3_aa: CASSLTSQGFDTGELFF; cdr3_nt: TGTGCCAGCAGCTTAACGAGTCAGGGCTTTGACACCGGGGAGCTGTTTTTT
j_call: TRBJ1-2; clone_size: .; d_call: TRBD1; v_call: TRBV9; cdr3_aa: CASSLTGGYYGYTF; cdr3_nt: TGTGCCAGCAGCTTGACAGGGGGCTATTATGGCTACACCTTC
j_call: TRBJ1-2; clone_size: .; d_call: .; v_call: TRBV7-9; cdr3_aa: CASSKGALSGYGYTF; cdr3_nt: TGTGCCAGCAGCAAAGGGGCCCTGTCGGGCTATGGCTACACCTTC
j_call: TRBJ2-3; clone_size: once; d_call: TRBD1; v_call: TRBV7-9; cdr3_aa: CASSSWDRGTDTQYF; cdr3_nt: TGTGCCAGCAGCTCCTGGGACAGGGGCACAGATACGCAGTATTTT
j_call: TRBJ1-5; clone_size: .; d_call: .; v_call: TRBV7-9; cdr3_aa: CASSLGQGMGEPQHF; cdr3_nt: TGTGCCAGCAGCTTAGGACAAGGGATGGGAGAGCCCCAGCATTTT
j_call: TRBJ2-7; clone_size: .; d_call: .; v_call: TRBV6-1; cdr3_aa: CASSEEGSDEQYF; cdr3_nt: TGTGCCAGCAGTGAAGAAGGGTCGGACGAGCAGTACTTC
j_call: TRBJ2-2; clone_size: .; d_call: TRBD2; v_call: TRBV4-2; cdr3_aa: CASSQEGSGRGAGELFF; cdr3_nt: TGTGCCAGCAGCCAAGAGGGAAGCGGGAGAGGGGCCGGGGAGCTGTTTTTT
j_call: TRBJ2-7; clone_size: .; d_call: .; v_call: TRBV21-1; cdr3_aa: CASSKTGFSEQYF; cdr3_nt: TGTGCCAGCAGCAAAACGGGGTTCTCCGAGCAGTACTTC
j_call: TRBJ2-5; clone_size: .; d_call: .; v_call: TRBV28; cdr3_aa: CATRRVQETQYF; cdr3_nt: TGTGCCACCCGGCGGGTCCAAGAGACCCAGTACTTC
j_call: TRBJ2-3; clone_size: .; d_call: TRBD2; v_call: TRBV4-2; cdr3_aa: CASTQRAKAGGTTDTQYF; cdr3_nt: TGTGCCAGCACTCAAAGGGCGAAAGCGGGAGGTACCACAGATACGCAGTATTTT
j_call: TRBJ2-3; clone_size: once; d_call: TRBD2; v_call: TRBV9; cdr3_aa: CASSVGGGSTDTQYF; cdr3_nt: TGTGCCAGCAGCGTAGGCGGGGGGAGCACAGATACGCAGTATTTT
j_call: TRBJ1-5; clone_size: once; d_call: TRBD1; v_call: TRBV27; cdr3_aa: CASSPDRGYQPQHF; cdr3_nt: TGTGCCAGCAGTCCGGACAGGGGATACCAGCCCCAGCATTTT
j_call: TRBJ1-1; clone_size: .; d_call: .; v_call: TRBV27; cdr3_aa: CASSAIIGEAFF; cdr3_nt: TGTGCCAGCAGTGCTATTATTGGGGAAGCTTTCTTT